The text below deals with one T cell receptor (beta chain). Germline V gives CDR1 SGHDT, CDR2 YYEEEE. The CDR3 extends over 15 amino acids. V lost 0 bases to trimming and J lost 8 bases, with 14 bases between them. The sample comes from a study of T-cell memory formation after mild COVID-19. With constant-segment primers, 5'RACE yielded cDNA libraries of TCR alpha and TCR beta that carried sample barcodes and UMIs. TCRdb analysed the 5' RACE reads with MiXCR anew, one entry per CDR3 protein. There are about 84,000 distinct CDR3 sequences in the sample; around 14% occur only once, and about 33% lies in the top ten.

What was sequenced was PBMCs or a T cell subset sorted from them (not recorded which). The sequence was collected from an adult woman who had mild COVID-19 (a few samples of this study predate the infection). Cell type and time point are not known. The chain combines TRBV5-6 with TRBJ1-4, with TRBD1 as a possible D gene (6 bases). CDR3: CASSLAPGAGEKLFF. The CDR3, as DNA: TGTGCCAGCAGCTTGGCCCCAGGGGCAGGGGAAAAACTGTTTTTT.